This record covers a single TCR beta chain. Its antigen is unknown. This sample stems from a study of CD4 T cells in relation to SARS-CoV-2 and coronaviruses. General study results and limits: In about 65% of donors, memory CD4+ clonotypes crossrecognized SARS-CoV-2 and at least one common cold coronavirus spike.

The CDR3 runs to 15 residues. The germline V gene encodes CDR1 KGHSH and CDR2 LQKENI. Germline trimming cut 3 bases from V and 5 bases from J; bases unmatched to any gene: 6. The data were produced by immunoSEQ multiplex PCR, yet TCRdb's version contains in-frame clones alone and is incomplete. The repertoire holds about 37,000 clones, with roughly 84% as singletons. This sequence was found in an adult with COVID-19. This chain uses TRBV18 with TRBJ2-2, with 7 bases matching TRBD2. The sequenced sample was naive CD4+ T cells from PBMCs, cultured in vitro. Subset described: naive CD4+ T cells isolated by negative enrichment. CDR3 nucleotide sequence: TGTGCCAGCTCACCGGGCGGGAGTCGGACCGGGGAGCTGTTTTTT. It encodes CASSPGGSRTGELFF.